This TCR beta chain was found in a study of shared clonotypes between healthy human individuals. Whole-study context: Per donor, CD8 memory used one plate, CD8 naive used two, CD4 memory used three and CD4 naive used three.

Naive CD8 isolation took CD45RO-negative cells positively selected for CCR7 and excluded terminally differentiated effector memory CD45RA+ cells. Authors' methods: In the immunoSEQ data, sequences were junction-only and lacked quality scores, so filtering differed. Using immunoSEQ multiplex PCR, the repertoire was profiled, and TCRdb retains in-frame clones only, with some absent. The V and J calls and clone size are taken from that table; D and trimming were inferred from the DNA. The data contain approximately 600,000 clones, about 95% of them seen just once; the ten biggest clones take up about 0.11%. V was shortened by 1 base and J by 5 bases, with 9 bases between the two germline ends. CDR3 size: 14 residues. CDR1 and CDR2 from the germline V gene are MGHRA and YSYEKL.

This TCR was recovered from a woman in her 30s in good health. Input material: naive CD8+ T cells sorted from blood. The rearrangement links TRBV4-1 to TRBJ2-1, with D hard to call. CDR3 sequence reads: CASSQGRLNNEQFF. CDR3 nucleotide sequence: TGCGCCAGCAGCCAAGGGCGGCTAAACAATGAGCAGTTCTTC.